Sequencing of this T cell receptor (beta chain) was carried out in a study of identical twins. Study-level results: Out-of-frame TCR alpha sharing in monozygotic twins exceeded recombination model predictions. The more abundant beta clonotypes in cord blood had fewer insertions, and memory repertoires did not show this.

Template switching created a universal primer site, and the cDNA included unique molecular identifiers. TCRdb re-called the 5' RACE reads through MiXCR, storing one row per CDR3 protein. The data show about 660,000 distinct CDR3 sequences, over 8.5% seen once. The CDR3 is made up of 16 amino acids. V shed 1 base and J 6 bases; nucleotides not matched to a gene: 9. CDR1 and CDR2 (germline): SGDLS, YYNGEE. In its sample, this clonotype was seen a few times. Its antigen is not known. This sample also appeared in a second study, on yellow fever vaccine responses in identical twins. That source adds: Twin vaccine T cell responses reportedly seemed partly convergent, partly personalized.

The chain carries TRBV9 and TRBJ2-3; TRBD2 agrees at 9 bases. The sequenced sample consisted of PBMCs. This TCR was sampled from a woman aged 18-29 years in good health. CDR3 bases: TGTGCCAGCAGCGTAAGCGGCGGGGGGGCTGGGGATACGCAGTATTTT. It yields the protein CASSVSGGGAGDTQYF.